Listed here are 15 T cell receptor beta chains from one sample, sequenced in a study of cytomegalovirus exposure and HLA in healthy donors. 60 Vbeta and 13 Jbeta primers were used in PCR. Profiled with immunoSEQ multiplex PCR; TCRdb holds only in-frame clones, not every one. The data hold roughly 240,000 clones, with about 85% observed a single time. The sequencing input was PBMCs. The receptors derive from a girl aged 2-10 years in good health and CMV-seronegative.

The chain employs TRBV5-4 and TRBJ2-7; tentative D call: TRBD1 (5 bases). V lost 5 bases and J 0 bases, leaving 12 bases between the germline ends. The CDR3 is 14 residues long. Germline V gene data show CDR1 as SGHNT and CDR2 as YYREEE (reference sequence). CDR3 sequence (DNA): TGTGCCAGCAGTAAAACAGGTGACTCCTACGAGCAGTACTTC. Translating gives CASSKTGDSYEQYF.

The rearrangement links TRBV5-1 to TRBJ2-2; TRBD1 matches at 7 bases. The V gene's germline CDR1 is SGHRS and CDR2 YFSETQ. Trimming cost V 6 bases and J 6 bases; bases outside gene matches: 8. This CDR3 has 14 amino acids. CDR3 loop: CASTDRVSAGELFF. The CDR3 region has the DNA TGCGCCAGCACAGACAGGGTTAGCGCCGGGGAGCTGTTTTTT. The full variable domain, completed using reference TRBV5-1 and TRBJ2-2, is KAGVTQTPRYLIKTRGQQVTLSCSPISGHRSVSWYQQTPGQGLQFLFEYFSETQRNKGNFPGRFSGRQFSNSRSEMNVSTLELGDSALYLCASTDRVSAGELFFGEGSRLTVL.

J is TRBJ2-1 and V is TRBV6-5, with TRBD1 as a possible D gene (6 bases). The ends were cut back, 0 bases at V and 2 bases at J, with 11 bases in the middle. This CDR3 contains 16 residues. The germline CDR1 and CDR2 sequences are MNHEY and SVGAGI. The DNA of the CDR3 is TGTGCCAGCAGTTACTCGAACAGGGACCCCTACAATGAGCAGTTCTTC. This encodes CASSYSNRDPYNEQFF.

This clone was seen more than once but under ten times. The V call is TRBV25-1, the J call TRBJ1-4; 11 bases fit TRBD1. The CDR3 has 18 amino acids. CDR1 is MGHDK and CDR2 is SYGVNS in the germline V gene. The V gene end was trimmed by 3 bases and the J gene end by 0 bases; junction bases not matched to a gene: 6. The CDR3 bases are TGTGCCAGCAGTGAGGGGACAGGGGGTGGTGCAACTAATGAAAAACTGTTTTTT. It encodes CASSEGTGGGATNEKLFF.

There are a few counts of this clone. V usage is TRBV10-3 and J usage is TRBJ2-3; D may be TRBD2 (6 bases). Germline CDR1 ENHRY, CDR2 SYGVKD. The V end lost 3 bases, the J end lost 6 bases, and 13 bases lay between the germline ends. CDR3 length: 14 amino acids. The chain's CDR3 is CAISDGTYHDTQYF. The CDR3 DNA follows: TGTGCCATCAGTGATGGGACTTACCACGATACGCAGTATTTT.

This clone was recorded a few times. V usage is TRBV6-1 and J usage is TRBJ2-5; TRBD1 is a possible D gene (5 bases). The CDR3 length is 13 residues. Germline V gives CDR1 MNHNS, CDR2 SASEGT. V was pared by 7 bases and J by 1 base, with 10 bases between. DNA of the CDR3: TGTGCCAGCACCTTAAGGGGCCAAGAGACCCAGTACTTC. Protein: CASTLRGQETQYF.

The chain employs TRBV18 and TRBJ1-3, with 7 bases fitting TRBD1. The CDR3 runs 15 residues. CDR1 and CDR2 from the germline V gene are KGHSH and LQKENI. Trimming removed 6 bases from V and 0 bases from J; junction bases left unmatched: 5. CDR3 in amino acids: CASSPGQLSGNTIYF. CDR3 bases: TGTGCCAGCTCTCCGGGACAGCTCTCTGGAAACACCATATATTTT.

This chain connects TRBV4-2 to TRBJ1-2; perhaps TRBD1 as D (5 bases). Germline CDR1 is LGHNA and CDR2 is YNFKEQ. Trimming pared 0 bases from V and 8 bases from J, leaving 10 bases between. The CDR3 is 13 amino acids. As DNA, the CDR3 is TGTGCCAGCAGCCAAGAGGGGGGTGGGGGCTACACCTTC. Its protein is CASSQEGGGGYTF.

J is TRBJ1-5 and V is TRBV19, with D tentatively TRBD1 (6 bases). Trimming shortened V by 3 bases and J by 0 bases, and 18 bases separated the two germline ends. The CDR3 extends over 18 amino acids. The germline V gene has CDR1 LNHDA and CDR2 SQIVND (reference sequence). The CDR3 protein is CASSIMRTGRYSNQPQHF. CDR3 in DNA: TGTGCCAGTAGTATTATGAGAACAGGGAGATATAGCAATCAGCCCCAGCATTTT.

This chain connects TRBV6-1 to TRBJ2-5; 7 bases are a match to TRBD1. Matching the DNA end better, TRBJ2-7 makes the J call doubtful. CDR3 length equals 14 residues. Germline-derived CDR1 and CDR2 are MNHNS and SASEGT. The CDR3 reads CASSEETGLYEQYF. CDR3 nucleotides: TGTGCCAGCAGTGAAGAGACAGGGCTCTACGAGCAGTACTTC.

The CDR3, as DNA: TGTGCCAGCAGTGTCAGGGTCTCTGGAAACACCATATATTTT. Translated: CASSVRVSGNTIYF. The gene calls are TRBV6-5 and TRBJ1-3; TRBD1 might be the D (5 bases). The V gene lost 5 bases and the J gene lost 0 bases, with 8 bases spanning the gap. Germline V gene lookup returns CDR1 MNHEY and CDR2 SVGAGI. This CDR3 region has 14 residues.

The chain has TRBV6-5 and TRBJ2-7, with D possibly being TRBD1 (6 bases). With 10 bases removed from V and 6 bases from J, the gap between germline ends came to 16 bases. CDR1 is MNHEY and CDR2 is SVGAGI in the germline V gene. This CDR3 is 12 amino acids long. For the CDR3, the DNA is TGTGCCACACGGACAGTCTTTTTCGAGCAGTACTTC. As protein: CATRTVFFEQYF.

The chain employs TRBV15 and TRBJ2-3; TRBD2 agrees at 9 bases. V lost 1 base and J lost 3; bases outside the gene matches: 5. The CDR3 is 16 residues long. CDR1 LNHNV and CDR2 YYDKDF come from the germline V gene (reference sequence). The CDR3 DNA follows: TGTGCCACCAGCAGAGTTAGCGGGAGAAGTACAGATACGCAGTATTTT. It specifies CATSRVSGRSTDTQYF.

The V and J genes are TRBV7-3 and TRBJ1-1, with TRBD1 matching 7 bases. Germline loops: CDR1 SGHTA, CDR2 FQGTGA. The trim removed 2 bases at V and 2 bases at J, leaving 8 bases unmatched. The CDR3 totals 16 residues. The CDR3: CASSLRGGTYNTEAFF. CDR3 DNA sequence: TGTGCCAGCAGCTTACGAGGGGGCACGTATAACACTGAAGCTTTCTTT.

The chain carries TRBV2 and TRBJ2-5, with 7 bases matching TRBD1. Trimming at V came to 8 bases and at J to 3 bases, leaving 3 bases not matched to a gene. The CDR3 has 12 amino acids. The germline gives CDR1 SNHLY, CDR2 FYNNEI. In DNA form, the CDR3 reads TGTGCCAGCTATGACAGGGAAGAGACCCAGTACTTC. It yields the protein CASYDREETQYF. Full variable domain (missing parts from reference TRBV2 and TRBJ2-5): EPEVTQTPSHQVTQMGQEVILRCVPISNHLYFYWYRQILGQKVEFLVSFYNNEISEKSEIFDDQFSVERPDGSNFTLKIRSTKLEDSAMYFCASYDREETQYFGPGTRLLVL.